A single sample gave rise to the 22 T cell receptor beta chains below, sequenced in a study of T cells in Graves' hyperthyroidism and ophthalmopathy. Amplification targeted TCR beta CDR3 regions from RNA transcripts. In the first-round RT-PCR of the TCR CDR3, the HTBI primer set was used. TCRdb reanalysed the multiplex PCR reads using MiXCR and keeps one entry per CDR3 protein. The sample lists under 350,000 distinct CDR3 sequences; approximately 15% were seen once. Sequenced: blood. The receptors derive from a middle-aged woman with Graves' hyperthyroidism.

The rearrangement links TRBV15 to TRBJ2-3; 7 bases map to TRBD2. V shed 1 base and J 2 bases; nucleotides not matched to a gene: 6. The length of the CDR3 is 16 residues. Germline loops: CDR1 LNHNV, CDR2 YYDKDF (reference sequence). For the CDR3, the DNA is TGTGCCACCAGCAGAGGGGGGGGGAGAACCACAGATACGCAGTATTTT. Translated, it gives CATSRGGGRTTDTQYF.

This clonotype showed up many times. V and J are TRBV5-1 and TRBJ1-1; D perhaps matches TRBD1 (5 bases). Germline V lookup: CDR1 SGHRS, CDR2 YFSETQ. The CDR3 has 16 residues. V was trimmed by 2 bases and J by 7 bases, leaving 21 bases between them. The CDR3 is CASSLPKIDGAGEAFF. CDR3 DNA sequence: TGCGCCAGCAGCTTACCTAAGATCGACGGGGCAGGTGAAGCTTTCTTT. Together with reference TRBV5-1 and TRBJ1-1, the CDR3 gives the full variable domain: KAGVTQTPRYLIKTRGQQVTLSCSPISGHRSVSWYQQTPGQGLQFLFEYFSETQRNKGNFPGRFSGRQFSNSRSEMNVSTLELGDSALYLCASSLPKIDGAGEAFFGQGTRLTVV.

The sample holds many counts of this clonotype. The CDR3 sequence is CASSSNNAPYSPLHF. As DNA, the CDR3 is TGTGCCAGCAGTTCAAACAACGCGCCCTATTCACCCCTCCACTTT. This chain connects TRBV12-3 or TRBV12-4 to TRBJ1-6, with D uncertain. The CDR3 extends over 15 amino acids. V was clipped by 4 bases and J by 8 bases, with 15 bases between them.

This clonotype has more than one count but fewer than ten. CDR3: CASSQGLAGGIGELFF. In DNA form, the CDR3 reads TGTGCCAGCAGCCAAGGGCTAGCGGGAGGGATCGGGGAGCTGTTTTTT. V and J are TRBV3-1 and TRBJ2-2; 12 bases are a match to TRBD2. Germline-derived CDR1 and CDR2 are LGHDT and YNNKEL (reference sequence). J was trimmed by 7 bases and V by 1 base; bases with no gene match: 4. There are 16 residues in the CDR3.

This clonotype was detected ten times or more. The chain uses TRBV15 and TRBJ2-3; 11 positions agree with TRBD2. There are 16 residues in the CDR3. Trimming at V came to 1 base and at J to 3 bases, leaving 3 bases not matched to a gene. Germline-derived CDR1 and CDR2 are LNHNV and YYDKDF (reference sequence). Here the CDR3 DNA reads TGTGCCACCAGCAGAGGTGGGACTAGCGGAACAGATACGCAGTATTTT. Residues: CATSRGGTSGTDTQYF.

Many counts were recorded for this clonotype. The genes are TRBV6-1 and TRBJ1-5, with D possibly being TRBD1 (5 bases). V dropped 5 bases and J dropped 0 bases, with 14 bases sitting between them. CDR1 and CDR2 from the germline V gene are MNHNS and SASEGT. CDR3 length: 16 residues. The CDR3 spells CASSWGEDYSNQPQHF. CDR3 DNA: TGTGCCAGCAGTTGGGGGGAAGATTATAGCAATCAGCCCCAGCATTTT.

Many counts were recorded for this clonotype. The rearrangement links TRBV27 to TRBJ1-1, with D hard to call. The CDR3 is 13 amino acids. Germline values: CDR1 MNHEY, CDR2 SMNVEV (reference sequence). Trimming took 4 bases from V and 5 from J, leaving 11 bases between them. The DNA for the CDR3 is TGTGCCAGCAGTTCCCCTTTTGGGACTGAAGCTTTCTTT. Its protein product is CASSSPFGTEAFF.

This clonotype showed up many times. The rearrangement uses TRBV2 and TRBJ2-1; 14 bases map to TRBD2. Germline CDR1 reads SNHLY; CDR2 reads FYNNEI. The junction had 7 bases not matched to a gene; V was cut back by 4 bases and J by 8 bases. There are 16 residues in the CDR3. The CDR3 sequence is CASSARLAGGRHEQFF. The CDR3, as DNA: TGTGCCAGCAGTGCCCGACTAGCGGGAGGGCGACATGAGCAGTTCTTC.

This clonotype was found a few times. V usage is TRBV7-9 and J usage is TRBJ1-5; 7 bases line up with TRBD1. V dropped 6 bases and J dropped 2; count of bases not matched to a gene: 13. Germline CDR1 is SEHNR and CDR2 is FQNEAQ (reference sequence). The CDR3 runs 17 residues. This CDR3 is CASSPGGGGYRNQPQHF. DNA of the CDR3: TGTGCCAGCAGTCCAGGGGGGGGGGGGTATCGCAATCAGCCCCAGCATTTT.

This clonotype was detected ten times or more. This chain joins TRBV19 and TRBJ1-5, with 8 positions matching TRBD1. Germline lookup yields CDR1 LNHDA and CDR2 SQIVND (reference sequence). The junction had 8 bases not matched to a gene; V was cut back by 5 bases and J by 2 bases. This CDR3 spans 16 amino acids. The CDR3 loop is CASSSTGVFGNQPQHF. The CDR3 DNA follows: TGTGCCAGTAGTTCGACAGGGGTCTTTGGCAATCAGCCCCAGCATTTT.

The chain is built from TRBV28 and TRBJ2-1; D is uncertain. Germline CDR1 MDHEN, CDR2 SYDVKM. The CDR3 length is 15 residues. V lost 1 base, J lost 0 bases, and 7 bases lay in between. For the CDR3, the DNA is TGTGCCAGCAGTTTATTTATGAGCTCCTACAATGAGCAGTTCTTC. This sequence encodes CASSLFMSSYNEQFF.

This clonotype was picked up many times. V is TRBV2 and J is TRBJ1-4, with 9 bases aligning to TRBD1. Trimming at V came to 8 bases and at J to 7 bases, leaving 5 bases not matched to a gene. CDR1 is SNHLY, CDR2 FYNNEI, per germline. The CDR3 contains 13 residues. Here the CDR3 reads CASQDRGSEKLFF. The CDR3 region has the DNA TGTGCCAGCCAGGACAGGGGAAGTGAAAAACTGTTTTTT.

This clonotype was counted ten times or more. The chain combines TRBV30 with TRBJ2-4, with D unresolved. The V end lost 1 base, the J end lost 4 bases, and 8 bases lay between the germline ends. The CDR3 covers 13 residues. CDR1 is GTSNPN, CDR2 SVGIG, per germline (reference sequence). CDR3 loop: CAWSEGNKNIQYF. The CDR3 DNA reads TGTGCCTGGAGTGAGGGCAATAAAAACATTCAGTACTTC. Variable domain in full (rest from reference TRBV30 and TRBJ2-4): SQTIHQWPATLVQPVGSPLSLECTVEGTSNPNLYWYRQAAGRGLQLLFYSVGIGQISSEVPQNLSASRPQDRQFILSSKKLLLSDSGFYLCAWSEGNKNIQYFGAGTRLSVL.

The chain uses TRBV10-3 and TRBJ2-1, with 9 positions matching TRBD1. Looked up from germline, CDR1 is ENHRY and CDR2 is SYGVKD. The J segment lost 7 bases and the V segment lost 6 bases, leaving 4 bases of the junction unmatched. CDR3 length equals 13 residues. This chain's CDR3 is CAIRGQGGNEQFF. In nucleotides, the CDR3 is TGTGCCATCAGGGGACAGGGAGGTAATGAGCAGTTCTTC.

As for this clonotype: A clone one base away is much larger, so this may be a read error. V gene TRBV2 combines with J gene TRBJ1-5, with D unresolved. V was pared by 3 bases and J by 15 bases, with 12 bases between. Germline CDR1 and CDR2: SNHLY and FYNNEI. The CDR3 extends over 11 amino acids. CDR3 residues: CASSDEGRPHF. The CDR3 DNA reads as TGTGCCAGCAGTGACGAGGGCAGGCCGCATTTT.

This clonotype was seen many times. The chain links TRBV3-1 to TRBJ2-3; tentatively, D is TRBD1 or TRBD2 (5 bases each). Per germline, CDR1 LGHDT and CDR2 YNNKEL (reference sequence). This CDR3 has 16 residues. Trimming shortened V by 1 base and J by 0 bases, and 11 bases separated the two germline ends. CDR3 in DNA: TGTGCCAGCAGCCAAGGCGTCAGGGAGAGCACAGATACGCAGTATTTT. It yields the protein CASSQGVRESTDTQYF.

The chain is built from TRBV5-6 and TRBJ1-1; D gene unclear. V lost 0 bases and J lost 11, with 8 bases in between. Per the germline V gene, CDR1 is SGHDT and CDR2 is YYEEEE. The CDR3 runs 11 residues. The CDR3, as DNA: TGTGCCAGCAGCTTGGGGACGTTTGCTTTCTTT. It translates to CASSLGTFAFF.

V usage is TRBV11-2 and J usage is TRBJ2-3, with D possibly being TRBD2 (6 bases). Germline-derived CDR1 and CDR2 are SGHAT and FQNNGV. CDR3 length: 17 residues. V was trimmed by 4 bases and J by 6 bases, leaving 23 bases between them. The CDR3 DNA follows: TGTGCCAGCAGCTCGCAGCCCGGGACTTCCATAAAGGATACGCAGTATTTT. This sequence encodes CASSSQPGTSIKDTQYF. Together with reference TRBV11-2 and TRBJ2-3, the CDR3 gives the full variable domain: EAGVAQSPRYKIIEKRQSVAFWCNPISGHATLYWYQQILGQGPKLLIQFQNNGVVDDSQLPKDRFSAERLKGVDSTLKIQPAKLEDSAVYLCASSSQPGTSIKDTQYFGPGTRLTVL.

The chain employs TRBV20-1 and TRBJ2-7; 7 bases are shared with TRBD1. Germline CDR1 is DFQATT and CDR2 is SNEGSKA (reference sequence). This CDR3 is built from 13 residues. The V segment lost 6 bases and the J segment 4 bases; nucleotides outside the gene matches: 9. The chain's CDR3 is CSAETGLGYEQYF. The DNA of the CDR3 is TGCAGTGCCGAGACAGGGCTAGGATACGAGCAGTACTTC.

This clonotype was recorded many times. The chain carries TRBV6-6 and TRBJ2-5; D not resolved. The CDR3 loop spans 13 amino acids. V lost 2 bases and J lost 2, with 6 bases in between. Germline V lookup: CDR1 MNHNY, CDR2 SVGAGI (reference sequence). CDR3 region: CASSYNGQETQYF. In DNA form, the CDR3 reads TGTGCCAGCAGTTACAACGGGCAAGAGACCCAGTACTTC.

This clonotype has ten or more counts. CDR3 coding DNA: TGTGCCAGCAGTTGGGGGAGGGGCACCGGGGAGCTGTTTTTT. It encodes CASSWGRGTGELFF. The V gene is TRBV27, the J gene TRBJ2-2, with TRBD2 matching 7 bases. The CDR3 is 14 amino acids. Unmatched junction bases numbered 3, after V lost 4 bases and J lost 4 bases. Germline CDR1 reads MNHEY; CDR2 reads SMNVEV (reference sequence).

This clonotype has ten or more counts. V usage is TRBV2 and J usage is TRBJ2-7, with TRBD2 matching over 7 bases. CDR3 size: 17 residues. The germline gives CDR1 SNHLY, CDR2 FYNNEI. V lost 0 bases to trimming and J lost 2 bases; unmatched junction nucleotides: 10. CDR3 DNA: TGTGCCAGCAGTGAAGCGCGGCGGGAGAGGGTAACCTACGAGCAGTACTTC. This codes for CASSEARRERVTYEQYF. Full variable domain (outside the CDR3, taken from reference TRBV2 and TRBJ2-7): EPEVTQTPSHQVTQMGQEVILRCVPISNHLYFYWYRQILGQKVEFLVSFYNNEISEKSEIFDDQFSVERPDGSNFTLKIRSTKLEDSAMYFCASSEARRERVTYEQYFGPGTRLTVT.